The 8 T cell receptor beta chains below all came from one sample that was sequenced in a study of shared clonotypes between healthy human individuals. Using immunoSEQ multiplex PCR, the repertoire was profiled, and TCRdb retains in-frame clones only, with some absent. The sample yields about a million clones, about 80% seen once. What was sequenced was memory CD4+ T cells from PBMCs. This sample's subset: CD45RA-negative fraction. The source of these receptors is a man between 18 and 35 years old in good health. Some clones in this sample may be carry-over from other donors' samples.

J is TRBJ1-1 and V is TRBV6-1, with D possibly TRBD1 on 6 matching bases. V gave up 4 bases and J gave up 5 bases, with 11 bases separating them. The CDR3 has 13 residues. Germline-derived CDR1 and CDR2 are MNHNS and SASEGT. DNA for the CDR3: TGTGCCAGCAGTGGCCAGGGGACGACTGAAGCTTTCTTT. Translated: CASSGQGTTEAFF.

The gene calls are TRBV6-6 and TRBJ2-7; TRBD1 matches at 8 bases. This CDR3 has 14 residues. V dropped 5 bases and J dropped 1; count of bases not matched to a gene: 4. Germline V gene data show CDR1 as MNHNY and CDR2 as SVGAGI (reference sequence). The CDR3 DNA is TGTGCCAGCAGTACCAGGGGGCCTTCCTACGAGCAGTACTTC. As protein: CASSTRGPSYEQYF.

The chain uses TRBV7-3 and TRBJ1-1; tentatively, D is TRBD1 (6 bases). The CDR3 consists of 15 residues. Germline CDR1 reads SGHTA; CDR2 reads FQGTGA. Trimming shortened V by 4 bases and J by 3 bases, and 15 bases separated the two germline ends. CDR3 loop: CASSSTSGAYTEAFF. DNA for the CDR3: TGTGCCAGCAGCTCCACCTCGGGGGCTTACACTGAAGCTTTCTTT.

This clone was found once. The chain recombines TRBV11-3 with TRBJ2-1; 12 positions match TRBD2. CDR3 length: 14 amino acids. Germline V gives CDR1 SGHNT, CDR2 YENEEA. Trimming at V came to 7 bases and at J to 8 bases, leaving 6 bases not matched to a gene. CDR3 coding DNA: TGTGCCAGCAAGGGCCTAGCGGGAGGGCATGAGCAGTTCTTC. The encoded protein is CASKGLAGGHEQFF. Filled out from reference TRBV11-3 and TRBJ2-1, the complete variable domain reads EAGVVQSPRYKIIEKKQPVAFWCNPISGHNTLYWYLQNLGQGPELLIRYENEEAVDDSQLPKDRFSAERLKGVDSTLKIQPAELGDSAVYLCASKGLAGGHEQFFGPGTRLTVL.

The V and J genes are TRBV2 and TRBJ1-1; TRBD1 matches at 7 bases. CDR3 length equals 14 residues. The J segment lost 6 bases and the V segment lost 5 bases, leaving 9 bases of the junction unmatched. In germline, CDR1 is SNHLY, CDR2 FYNNEI. The CDR3 region is CASSRPWQGAEAFF. CDR3 DNA: TGTGCCAGCAGTCGTCCGTGGCAGGGGGCTGAAGCTTTCTTT.

The table lists this clone with a count of one. This chain links TRBV10-3 with TRBJ2-7; TRBD1 matches at 8 bases. Germline CDR1 and CDR2: ENHRY and SYGVKD. V lost 6 bases and J lost 2; bases outside the gene matches: 6. This CDR3 contains 14 residues. CDR3 coding DNA: TGTGCCATCAGGATGACAGGGGCACCCTACGAGCAGTACTTC. Its translation: CAIRMTGAPYEQYF.

This clone has only one observation. The chain couples TRBV5-5 to TRBJ2-3, with no clear D. Trimming took off 5 bases at V and 0 bases at J, with 10 bases between the two ends. Germline V CDR1 and CDR2: SGHKS, YYEKEE (reference sequence). The CDR3 contains 14 residues. The CDR3 reads CASSWTPSTDTQYF. DNA of the CDR3: TGTGCCAGCAGTTGGACCCCTAGCACAGATACGCAGTATTTT.

The chain is built from TRBV9 and TRBJ1-1; no reliable D call. The length of the CDR3 is 13 residues. V was clipped by 0 bases and J by 4 bases, with 7 bases between them. Germline CDR1 SGDLS, CDR2 YYNGEE. CDR3: CASSVDGSTEAFF. In DNA, the CDR3 is TGTGCCAGCAGCGTAGACGGCTCCACTGAAGCTTTCTTT.